This T cell receptor beta chain was found in a study of T-cell reconstitution after alpha-beta-depleted transplantation in children. This clonotype came up a few times. Its antigen is unknown. Study outcomes and limitations: The study traced high day-60 TCRbeta diversity in some patients to surviving recipient T cells and thymic progenitors.

The TCRbeta library was prepared with unique molecular identifiers. TCRdb re-called the PCR reads with MiXCR, one entry per CDR3 protein. This sample has approximately 1,000,000 distinct CDR3 sequences, with about 26% found just once. The TCR originated in a boy under three years old who had a stem cell transplant for SCID, so the T cells may come from the graft donor. Sequences were derived from PBMCs, mostly from graft donor cells, sampled 360 days after TCRalphabeta/CD19-depleted stem cell transplant.

Here the CDR3 reads CASSESWGSSYEQYF. The CDR3 region has the DNA TGCGCCAGCAGTGAGTCCTGGGGGTCCTCCTACGAGCAGTACTTC. This chain links TRBV10-2 with TRBJ2-7, with D possibly being TRBD1 or TRBD2 (5 bases each). V was clipped by 0 bases and J by 0 bases, with 9 bases between them. Germline V CDR1 and CDR2: WSHSY, SAAADI. The CDR3 is 15 residues long.